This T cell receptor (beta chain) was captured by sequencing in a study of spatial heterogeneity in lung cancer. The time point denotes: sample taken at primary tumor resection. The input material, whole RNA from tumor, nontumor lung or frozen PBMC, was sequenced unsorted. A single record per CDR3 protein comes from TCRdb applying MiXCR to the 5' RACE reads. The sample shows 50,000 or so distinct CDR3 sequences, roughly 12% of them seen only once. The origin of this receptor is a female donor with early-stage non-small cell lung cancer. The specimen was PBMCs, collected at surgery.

The CDR3 loop is CASPRGGPNTGELFF. The CDR3 DNA is TGTGCCAGCCCCCGGGGGGGCCCTAACACCGGGGAGCTGTTTTTT. The chain links TRBV6-4 to TRBJ2-2, with TRBD2 identical over 8 bases. The CDR3 is 15 amino acids. Germline assignment: CDR1 MRHNA and CDR2 SNTAGT. V lost 8 bases, J lost 2 bases, and 7 bases stayed unmatched.